The 28 T cell receptor beta chains in this list originate from one sample, sequenced in a study of shared clonotypes between healthy human individuals. Sequenced by immunoSEQ multiplex PCR; TCRdb stores in-frame clones only, minus some. In the table there are about 2 million clones, about 95% of which are singletons. Naive CD8 cells were CD45RO-negative, positively selected for CCR7, excluding terminally differentiated effector memory CD45RA+ cells. Source material: naive CD8+ T cells sorted from blood. The receptor source for this set is a man aged 18 to 35 in good health.

In the case of this clone: Other DNA sequences in this sample translate to the same CDR3. The rearrangement links TRBV27 to TRBJ2-7, with TRBD1 as a possible D gene (6 bases). CDR3 length: 13 residues. CDR1 is MNHEY and CDR2 is SMNVEV in the germline V gene (reference sequence). Trimming pared 5 bases from V and 3 bases from J, leaving 11 bases between. The CDR3 loop reads CASSLQGHYEQYF. The CDR3 nucleotides read TGTGCCAGCAGTCTCCAGGGACACTACGAGCAGTACTTC.

J is TRBJ2-5 and V is TRBV6-5; the match to TRBD2 covers 7 bases. Germline trimming cut 2 bases from V and 2 bases from J; bases unmatched to any gene: 5. The V gene's germline CDR1 is MNHEY and CDR2 SVGAGI. This CDR3 has 15 amino acids. CDR3 nucleotide sequence: TGTGCCAGCAGTTACATGGCGGGAGCTCAAGAGACCCAGTACTTC. It codes for CASSYMAGAQETQYF.

The count of this clone is one. This rearrangement joins TRBV5-1 to TRBJ1-1, with 8 bases fitting TRBD1. The V and J ends lost 4 bases and 4 bases, in that order; junction bases with no gene match: 12. Germline V gene sequence: CDR1 SGHRS, CDR2 YFSETQ. The length of the CDR3 is 16 residues. As DNA, the CDR3 is TGCGCCAGCAGCCCGGGCGGACAGGGAATTGTCACTGAAGCTTTCTTT. This encodes CASSPGGQGIVTEAFF.

The gene calls are TRBV4-3 and TRBJ1-2; D unresolved. The germline V gene encodes CDR1 LGHNA and CDR2 YSLEER. There are 14 residues in the CDR3. V lost 1 base, J lost 4 bases, and 10 bases lay in between. CDR3 loop: CASSQAWGGYGYTF. The CDR3 nucleotides read TGCGCCAGCAGCCAAGCGTGGGGTGGCTATGGCTACACCTTC.

The J gene is TRBJ2-2, the V gene TRBV9, with TRBD1 as a possible D gene (6 bases). The CDR3 consists of 14 residues. Germline lookup yields CDR1 SGDLS and CDR2 YYNGEE. Trimming shortened V by 3 bases and J by 6 bases, and 12 bases separated the two germline ends. The CDR3 DNA is TGTGCCAGCAGCGGAGGGGGATTCGCCGGGGAGCTGTTTTTT. This encodes CASSGGGFAGELFF.

J is TRBJ2-7 and V is TRBV7-8; 8 bases align to TRBD1. Unmatched junction bases numbered 7, after V lost 5 bases and J lost 4 bases. The CDR3 length is 14 residues. Germline CDR1 reads SGHVS; CDR2 reads FQNEAQ. The CDR3 nucleotides are TGTGCCAGCAGCCCAGGACAGGGTTGGTACGAGCAGTACTTC. This sequence encodes CASSPGQGWYEQYF.

With respect to this clone: This same CDR3 is encoded by further DNA sequences in the sample. The V call is TRBV5-4, the J call TRBJ2-5; 8 bases agree with TRBD2. Germline assignment: CDR1 SGHNT and CDR2 YYREEE (reference sequence). V shed 1 base and J 5 bases; nucleotides not matched to a gene: 1. The CDR3 runs 13 residues. CDR3 amino acids: CASSLRGGETQYF. As DNA, the CDR3 is TGTGCCAGCAGCTTGCGGGGGGGGGAGACCCAGTACTTC.

This chain links TRBV29-1 with TRBJ2-7; TRBD2 agrees at 7 bases. The CDR3 length is 12 residues. V lost 3 bases to trimming and J lost 6 bases; unmatched junction nucleotides: 5. Germline CDR1 reads SQVTM; CDR2 reads ANQGSEA. CDR3 residues: CSVEGLRAEQYF. The CDR3 DNA follows: TGCAGCGTTGAGGGACTACGAGCCGAGCAGTACTTC.

The chain is built from TRBV11-2 and TRBJ2-7; unclear D gene. The CDR3 runs to 14 residues. Deletions cut 0 bases from V and 3 bases from J, with 9 bases between. Germline V lookup: CDR1 SGHAT, CDR2 FQNNGV. DNA for the CDR3: TGTGCCAGCAGCTTAGATATAGGGAACTACGAGCAGTACTTC. Its protein product is CASSLDIGNYEQYF.

This clone turned up a few times. This chain joins TRBV9 and TRBJ1-6; D gene unclear. V was pared by 2 bases and J by 9 bases, with 9 bases between. CDR1 and CDR2 (germline): SGDLS, YYNGEE. The CDR3 contains 13 residues. CDR3 DNA sequence: TGTGCCAGCAGCGTGGACGCGGGTTCACCCCTCCACTTT. It yields the protein CASSVDAGSPLHF.

The chain joins TRBV7-9 to TRBJ2-1; 10 nucleotides align to TRBD2. V trimming: 3 bases; J trimming: 4 bases; junction bases outside the gene matches: 3. The CDR3 has 15 amino acids. CDR1 and CDR2 from the germline V gene are SEHNR and FQNEAQ (reference sequence). The chain's CDR3 is CASSFETSGYNEQFF. The CDR3 bases are TGTGCCAGCAGCTTCGAGACTAGCGGGTACAATGAGCAGTTCTTC.

The chain couples TRBV5-4 to TRBJ2-1; TRBD2 aligns across 8 bases. V gave up 0 bases and J gave up 2 bases; unmatched junction bases: 4. CDR3 length: 16 amino acids. Germline CDR1 and CDR2: SGHNT and YYREEE (reference sequence). The CDR3: CASSLALAGAYNEQFF. CDR3 in DNA: TGTGCCAGCAGCTTGGCTCTAGCGGGCGCCTACAATGAGCAGTTCTTC.

The chain couples TRBV9 to TRBJ1-2; D may be TRBD1 (5 bases). V was trimmed by 6 bases and J by 9 bases, leaving 18 bases between them. This CDR3 contains 13 residues. From germline, CDR1 is SGDLS and CDR2 YYNGEE. CDR3 in DNA: TGTGCCAGCACCGACGGACCCGAGGGGAGCTACACCTTC. The encoded protein is CASTDGPEGSYTF. The variable domain in full, with the rest retrieved from reference TRBV9 and TRBJ1-2, is DSGVTQTPKHLITATGQRVTLRCSPRSGDLSVYWYQQSLDQGLQFLIQYYNGEERAKGNILERFSAQQFPDLHSELNLSSLELGDSALYFCASTDGPEGSYTFGSGTRLTVV.

As for this clone: Other DNA variants within this sample encode the same CDR3. The chain recombines TRBV5-4 with TRBJ1-6; unclear D gene. The CDR3 length is 14 residues. V was trimmed by 0 bases and J by 9 bases, leaving 10 bases between them. CDR1 and CDR2 (germline): SGHNT, YYREEE (reference sequence). The CDR3 protein is CASSLGQAGSPLHF. DNA of the CDR3: TGTGCCAGCAGCTTGGGCCAGGCGGGTTCACCCCTCCACTTT.

This clone was detected only once. The rearrangement joins TRBV6-1 to TRBJ2-7, with TRBD2 as a possible D gene (7 bases). The CDR3 has 13 amino acids. Trimming removed 4 bases at V and 4 bases at J, with 11 bases between. Germline V gives CDR1 MNHNS, CDR2 SASEGT. CDR3 coding DNA: TGTGCCAGCAGTGCCGGGGGGCTGTACGAGCAGTACTTC. Its protein is CASSAGGLYEQYF.

The genes are TRBV5-1 and TRBJ2-7; 7 bases fit TRBD1. Trimming removed 1 base from V and 0 bases from J; junction bases left unmatched: 13. Germline CDR1 is SGHRS and CDR2 is YFSETQ. CDR3 size: 18 residues. The DNA of the CDR3 is TGCGCCAGCAGCTTGCCCGGGGACAGTCAGTACCTCTCCTACGAGCAGTACTTC. This codes for CASSLPGDSQYLSYEQYF. The full variable domain, completed using reference TRBV5-1 and TRBJ2-7, is KAGVTQTPRYLIKTRGQQVTLSCSPISGHRSVSWYQQTPGQGLQFLFEYFSETQRNKGNFPGRFSGRQFSNSRSEMNVSTLELGDSALYLCASSLPGDSQYLSYEQYFGPGTRLTVT.

This clone was recorded only once. V and J are TRBV30 and TRBJ2-3; perhaps TRBD2 as D (5 bases). Germline V lookup: CDR1 GTSNPN, CDR2 SVGIG (reference sequence). This CDR3 is 14 amino acids long. V lost 2 bases to trimming and J lost 3 bases, with 12 bases between them. CDR3 amino acids: CAWSLLLGTDTQYF. The CDR3 region has the DNA TGTGCCTGGAGTCTCCTACTAGGGACAGATACGCAGTATTTT.

This rearrangement joins TRBV5-6 to TRBJ2-4, with 12 positions matching TRBD2. CDR3 size: 14 residues. After removal of 4 bases from V and 6 bases from J, the junction contained 2 bases not matched to a gene. CDR1 and CDR2 from the germline V gene are SGHDT and YYEEEE. The CDR3 nucleotides read TGTGCCAGCAGCCAGGGACTAGCGGGAAACATTCAGTACTTC. This codes for CASSQGLAGNIQYF.

The chain joins TRBV6-1 to TRBJ2-7; D gene ambiguous. The CDR3 totals 13 residues. V lost 11 bases to trimming and J lost 2 bases, with 16 bases between them. CDR1 and CDR2 from the germline V gene are MNHNS and SASEGT. CDR3 residues: CAGALGPTYEQYF. Here the CDR3 DNA reads TGTGCCGGAGCCTTAGGCCCTACCTACGAGCAGTACTTC.

This clone was observed a single time. V usage is TRBV9 and J usage is TRBJ2-3; 8 nucleotides align to TRBD2. The V and J ends lost 4 bases and 2 bases, in that order; junction bases with no gene match: 12. Germline V CDR1 and CDR2: SGDLS, YYNGEE. The CDR3 length is 17 residues. DNA for the CDR3: TGTGCCAGCAGCCCTCTAGGGCTAGCGGGCTTCACAGATACGCAGTATTTT. Translated, it gives CASSPLGLAGFTDTQYF. The full variable domain, with the rest looked up from reference TRBV9 and TRBJ2-3, is DSGVTQTPKHLITATGQRVTLRCSPRSGDLSVYWYQQSLDQGLQFLIQYYNGEERAKGNILERFSAQQFPDLHSELNLSSLELGDSALYFCASSPLGLAGFTDTQYFGPGTRLTVL.

The chain employs TRBV19 and TRBJ2-1; D is possibly TRBD2 (5 bases). The CDR3 consists of 13 residues. Germline CDR1 LNHDA, CDR2 SQIVND (reference sequence). V was pared by 5 bases and J by 8 bases, with 13 bases between. The CDR3: CASSPYGSDEQFF. Written as DNA, the CDR3 is TGTGCCAGTAGTCCCTATGGTAGCGATGAGCAGTTCTTC.

Concerning this clone itself: The same CDR3 is also encoded by other DNA sequences in this sample. V is TRBV5-1 and J is TRBJ2-7; no clear D. Trimming stripped 0 bases from V and 4 bases from J, with 8 bases between. Germline values: CDR1 SGHRS, CDR2 YFSETQ. The CDR3 spans 13 residues. The CDR3 protein is CASSLGTGYEQYF. The DNA of the CDR3 is TGCGCCAGCAGCTTGGGTACTGGATACGAGCAGTACTTC. The whole variable domain, filled in from reference TRBV5-1 and TRBJ2-7, reads KAGVTQTPRYLIKTRGQQVTLSCSPISGHRSVSWYQQTPGQGLQFLFEYFSETQRNKGNFPGRFSGRQFSNSRSEMNVSTLELGDSALYLCASSLGTGYEQYFGPGTRLTVT.

This clone was seen just once. This chain links TRBV30 with TRBJ2-7; a possible D gene is TRBD2 (5 bases). V was clipped by 2 bases and J by 0 bases, with 14 bases between them. CDR1 is GTSNPN and CDR2 is SVGIG in the germline V gene (reference sequence). The CDR3 has 15 amino acids. CDR3 loop: CAWSFPGLSSYEQYF. CDR3 coding DNA: TGTGCCTGGAGTTTTCCTGGACTCAGCTCCTACGAGCAGTACTTC.

J is TRBJ2-6 and V is TRBV7-9; weak D call: TRBD1 (6 bases). Germline CDR1 is SEHNR and CDR2 is FQNEAQ (reference sequence). V lost 5 bases and J lost 0, with 14 bases in between. The CDR3 is 17 amino acids. Here the CDR3 DNA reads TGTGCCAGCAGCGACCGGGACACTCGCTCTGGGGCCAACGTCCTGACTTTC. It encodes CASSDRDTRSGANVLTF.

A remark on this clone: The sample holds other DNA sequences that translate to the same CDR3. V is TRBV28 and J is TRBJ2-7, with 10 bases matching TRBD1. V shed 5 bases and J 3 bases; nucleotides not matched to a gene: 4. Germline CDR1 MDHEN, CDR2 SYDVKM. There are 14 residues in the CDR3. The CDR3 coding sequence is TGTGCCAGCAGTATGACAGGGGGCGGCTACGAGCAGTACTTC. Translated: CASSMTGGGYEQYF.

The CDR3 reads CATSRIFGEGDDEQFF. The DNA of the CDR3 is TGTGCCACCAGCAGGATCTTCGGGGAGGGGGATGATGAGCAGTTCTTC. V gene TRBV15 combines with J gene TRBJ2-1; maybe TRBD2 (7 bases). This CDR3 is 16 amino acids long. V was clipped by 3 bases and J by 8 bases, with 20 bases between them. Germline V CDR1 and CDR2: LNHNV, YYDKDF (reference sequence).

The J gene is TRBJ1-2, the V gene TRBV5-4, with 7 positions matching TRBD1. This CDR3 spans 14 amino acids. V gave up 6 bases and J gave up 6 bases; unmatched junction bases: 11. Germline CDR1 and CDR2: SGHNT and YYREEE (reference sequence). The CDR3 here is CASTQGGALDGYTF. CDR3 DNA sequence: TGTGCCAGCACCCAGGGGGGGGCATTAGATGGCTACACCTTC.

The rearrangement uses TRBV19 and TRBJ2-2; tentatively, D is TRBD2 (6 bases). V was clipped by 5 bases and J by 6 bases, with 10 bases between them. Germline V gene sequence: CDR1 LNHDA, CDR2 SQIVND (reference sequence). The length of the CDR3 is 13 residues. CDR3 in amino acids: CASSAGYAGELFF. The CDR3 DNA is TGTGCCAGTAGTGCGGGGTATGCCGGGGAGCTGTTTTTT. The full variable domain, completed using reference TRBV19 and TRBJ2-2, is DGGITQSPKYLFRKEGQNVTLSCEQNLNHDAMYWYRQDPGQGLRLIYYSQIVNDFQKGDIAEGYSVSREKKESFPLTVTSAQKNPTAFYLCASSAGYAGELFFGEGSRLTVL.